The T cell receptor (beta chain) described here comes from a study of blood T cell repertoires in COVID-19. Study background: The origin of the acute and convalescent COVID-19 samples was the United States, Italy and Spain. PBMCs, B-cell-depleted T cells, or T cells were the source of the cDNA or gDNA that made up the material.

As originally analysed: Reference gene primer amplification gave estimated nucleated cell counts. Clones were sequenced by immunoSEQ multiplex PCR, and TCRdb holds only the in-frame ones, with some missing. V and J calls and clone size are copied from that table; D and trimming were computed from the DNA. The repertoire has 25,000 to 35,000 clones, 85% to 90% of them found once; the top ten carry about 4.9%. The CDR3 is made up of 17 amino acids. With 2 bases removed from V and 2 bases from J, the gap between germline ends came to 13 bases. CDR1 and CDR2 (germline): PRHDT, FYEKMQ (reference sequence). This clone is large by share.

Sequencing was done on a sample of peripheral blood. The TCR originated in a man between 65 and 79 years old with active COVID-19. This rearrangement joins TRBV13 to TRBJ2-6; D perhaps matches TRBD1 (6 bases). CDR3 sequence reads: CASSLSGAGAGANVLTF. The CDR3 DNA sequence: TGTGCCAGCAGCTTATCAGGGGCTGGCGCTGGGGCCAACGTCCTGACTTTC.